This note documents a single T cell receptor (beta chain) sequence. Its matching antigen is unknown. This sample was taken from a study of cytomegalovirus exposure and HLA in healthy donors. About the research overall: An early release of data contained about 85 million unique TCRs, which came from HLA-typed donors. General study points: DRB1 had the most TCR associations and HLA-C the fewest, a later analysis found, with rates varying by HLA locus. Apparent HLA restriction characterized most CMV-associated TCR beta chains in a later analysis.

CDR1 and CDR2 (germline): SNHLY, FYNNEI. V lost 6 bases to trimming and J lost 7 bases, with 9 bases between them. The CDR3 covers 11 residues. Vbeta (60) and Jbeta (13) primers were used in the PCR. The protocol was immunoSEQ multiplex PCR, while the TCRdb copy is restricted to in-frame clones and leaves out a portion. The data show 160,000 or so clones, around 78% seen once. Sequenced material: PBMCs. The chain links TRBV2 to TRBJ1-1; D ambiguous. The receptor was derived from a middle-aged man in good health and CMV-seronegative. CDR3 DNA sequence: TGTGCCAGCAGGGAGAGCAGTGAAGCTTTCTTT. Its translation is CASRESSEAFF.